A single sample is the source of the 30 T cell receptor beta chains below, sequenced in a study of blood T cell repertoires in COVID-19. Method: immunoSEQ multiplex PCR; TCRdb's copy keeps in-frame clones and lacks some. Of some 150,000 clones in the sample, approximately 80% were seen once. Sequencing input: peripheral blood. All receptors come from a woman aged 80 or over with acute or convalescent COVID-19.

This chain connects TRBV7-2 to TRBJ1-1; D call uncertain. This CDR3 spans 13 amino acids. The germline V and J ends were trimmed by 5 bases and 2 bases, with 9 bases remaining between them. Germline V lookup: CDR1 SGHTA, CDR2 FQGNSA. CDR3 protein: CASSPLPNTEAFF. The CDR3 DNA follows: TGTGCCAGCAGCCCACTCCCCAACACTGAAGCTTTCTTT.

V usage is TRBV19 and J usage is TRBJ1-5, with no clear D. Germline V CDR1 and CDR2: LNHDA, SQIVND (reference sequence). This CDR3 is 15 amino acids long. Between the trimmed V and J ends, which lost 3 bases and 0 bases, there was a span of 9 bases. CDR3 loop: CASSIWEYSNQPQHF. The CDR3, as DNA: TGTGCCAGTAGTATCTGGGAGTATAGCAATCAGCCCCAGCATTTT.

The chain links TRBV7-8 to TRBJ2-3; 11 bases are shared with TRBD2. J was trimmed by 4 bases and V by 4 bases; bases with no gene match: 10. Germline CDR1 SGHVS, CDR2 FQNEAQ. The CDR3 loop spans 17 amino acids. CDR3 amino acids: CASSSSLTSGAADTQYF. The CDR3 coding sequence is TGTGCCAGCAGCTCTTCGTTGACTAGCGGGGCTGCAGATACGCAGTATTTT.

The CDR3 DNA reads as TGTGCCAGCAGTGAACAGGGTCGGTCACCCCTCCACTTT. Protein: CASSEQGRSPLHF. This chain joins TRBV6-1 and TRBJ1-6; D is possibly TRBD1 (5 bases). The CDR3 consists of 13 residues. V was shortened by 2 bases and J by 10 bases, with 9 bases between the two germline ends. The germline CDR1 and CDR2 sequences are MNHNS and SASEGT.

This chain links TRBV2 with TRBJ2-5; TRBD1 might be the D (6 bases). The length of the CDR3 is 14 residues. The germline V gene encodes CDR1 SNHLY and CDR2 FYNNEI. With 5 bases removed from V and 1 base from J, the gap between germline ends came to 11 bases. The CDR3 DNA reads as TGTGCCAGCAGTAGGGGGACACTCCAAGAGACCCAGTACTTC. It specifies CASSRGTLQETQYF.

J is TRBJ2-3 and V is TRBV5-1, with 13 positions matching TRBD2. The CDR3 length is 22 residues. The V gene's germline CDR1 is SGHRS and CDR2 YFSETQ. J lost 7 bases, V lost 0 bases, and 23 bases had no gene match. CDR3 loop: CASSLGAQRGLAGASIYYTQYF. DNA of the CDR3: TGCGCCAGCAGCTTGGGTGCTCAGCGCGGACTAGCGGGGGCCTCAATCTACTATACGCAGTATTTT.

Note on this clone: The junction does not match germline at one end; this may be a read error. The rearrangement links TRBV19 to TRBJ1-2, with D maybe TRBD1 (6 bases). The CDR3 runs 12 residues. CDR1 is LNHDA and CDR2 is SQIVND in the germline V gene (reference sequence). The CDR3 DNA sequence: TGTGCCAGTACTATAGGGGGGCATGGCTACACCTTC. This translates into CASTIGGHGYTF.

The rearrangement joins TRBV12-3 or TRBV12-4 to TRBJ1-6; D perhaps matches TRBD1 (5 bases). V was cut by 3 bases and J by 15 bases, with 15 bases left in between. This CDR3 spans 13 amino acids. This chain's CDR3 is CASSLGGLRNLHF. CDR3 nucleotide sequence: TGTGCCAGCAGTTTGGGGGGGTTACGGAACCTCCACTTT.

The chain uses TRBV2 and TRBJ2-7, with a tentative D call TRBD2 (6 bases). Germline V gene sequence: CDR1 SNHLY, CDR2 FYNNEI. Trimming left V 7 bases short and J 9 bases short, with 19 bases between. The CDR3 sequence is 13 residues long. For the CDR3, the DNA is TGTGCCAGCAAACAGACAAACCTCGGGGGGCAGTACTTC. Translated, it gives CASKQTNLGGQYF.

This clone was seen once. The chain links TRBV5-4 to TRBJ2-3; 9 nucleotides line up with TRBD2. CDR1 SGHNT and CDR2 YYREEE come from the germline V gene (reference sequence). The CDR3 is 15 amino acids. V lost 2 bases, J lost 1 base, and 2 bases stayed unmatched. As DNA, the CDR3 is TGTGCCAGCAGCTTCAGCGGGGGGCGCACAGATACGCAGTATTTT. It encodes CASSFSGGRTDTQYF.

Written as DNA, the CDR3 is TGTGCCAGCAGCACGACAGGGGTTGCAACTAATGAAAAACTGTTTTTT. The encoded protein is CASSTTGVATNEKLFF. The chain links TRBV9 to TRBJ1-4; 8 bases line up with TRBD1. CDR1 and CDR2 (germline): SGDLS, YYNGEE. The CDR3 is 16 amino acids. J gave up 0 bases and V 4 bases, and 5 bases lay outside the gene matches.

V usage is TRBV5-1 and J usage is TRBJ1-5; 8 bases map to TRBD1. The CDR3 sequence is 16 residues long. V gave up 2 bases and J gave up 3 bases; unmatched junction bases: 7. CDR1 SGHRS and CDR2 YFSETQ come from the germline V gene. The CDR3: CASSLDGTGHNQPQHF. The CDR3 DNA sequence: TGCGCCAGCAGCTTAGACGGGACAGGCCACAATCAGCCCCAGCATTTT.

J is TRBJ2-1 and V is TRBV19; TRBD2 agrees at 8 bases. Trimming removed 5 bases from V and 7 bases from J; junction bases left unmatched: 4. The CDR3 sequence is 13 residues long. The germline V gene has CDR1 LNHDA and CDR2 SQIVND (reference sequence). The CDR3 is CASSGGLGNEQFF. The DNA of the CDR3 is TGTGCCAGTAGTGGGGGACTAGGGAATGAGCAGTTCTTC.

Here the CDR3 reads CASSPAGEQYF. The DNA of the CDR3 is TGTGCCAGCTCACCAGCGGGAGAGCAGTACTTC. V is TRBV18 and J is TRBJ2-7, with a possible D match to TRBD2 (6 bases). Germline values: CDR1 KGHSH, CDR2 LQKENI. The CDR3 length is 11 residues. The ends were cut back, 2 bases at V and 7 bases at J, with 6 bases in the middle.

This chain joins TRBV5-1 and TRBJ2-1; D remains unclear. The ends were cut back, 2 bases at V and 6 bases at J, with 6 bases in the middle. This CDR3 is built from 12 residues. CDR1 is SGHRS and CDR2 is YFSETQ in the germline V gene. CDR3 sequence reads: CASSFPGNEQFF. The CDR3 coding sequence is TGCGCCAGCAGCTTCCCCGGCAATGAGCAGTTCTTC.

The chain links TRBV27 to TRBJ1-4; 9 nucleotides align to TRBD1. Germline CDR1 is MNHEY and CDR2 is SMNVEV (reference sequence). The trim removed 5 bases at V and 7 bases at J, leaving 11 bases unmatched. The CDR3 has 16 residues. CDR3 in amino acids: CASSNPGTGSLEKLFF. CDR3 bases: TGTGCCAGCAGTAACCCCGGGACAGGGTCTCTTGAAAAACTGTTTTTT.

The gene calls are TRBV10-3 and TRBJ1-1; D is ambiguous. The CDR3 totals 15 residues. V lost 0 bases to trimming and J lost 4 bases, with 12 bases between them. Germline lookup yields CDR1 ENHRY and CDR2 SYGVKD. CDR3 nucleotide sequence: TGTGCCATCAGTGAGTCGCAGGTCCCCCGCACTGAAGCTTTCTTT. This gives the protein CAISESQVPRTEAFF.

The gene calls are TRBV5-1 and TRBJ1-2; possible D gene TRBD1, 5 bases. The length of the CDR3 is 17 residues. Germline V gene sequence: CDR1 SGHRS, CDR2 YFSETQ. Trimming removed 5 bases from V and 0 bases from J, with 20 bases in between. CDR3 in DNA: TGCGCCAGCAGTCACTCGGTCGGGGGTACAGCTAACTATGGCTACACCTTC. Translated, it gives CASSHSVGGTANYGYTF.

The rearrangement uses TRBV21-1 and TRBJ1-1. TRBV21-1 is a pseudogene. CDR3 length: 13 residues. The CDR3 DNA is TGTGCCAGCAGCAAAGGACCCAACGGGAACGCTTTCTTT. This sequence encodes CASSKGPNGNAFF.

This clone has more than one count but fewer than ten. The gene calls are TRBV28 and TRBJ1-1, with 7 bases aligning to TRBD1. V lost 2 bases to trimming and J lost 1 base; unmatched junction nucleotides: 7. The CDR3 is 16 amino acids. Germline assignment: CDR1 MDHEN and CDR2 SYDVKM. The CDR3 reads CASSLGIGGENTEAFF. The CDR3, as DNA: TGTGCCAGCAGTTTAGGAATAGGGGGCGAGAACACTGAAGCTTTCTTT. The whole variable domain, remainder taken from reference TRBV28 and TRBJ1-1, is DVKVTQSSRYLVKRTGEKVFLECVQDMDHENMFWYRQDPGLGLRLIYFSYDVKMKEKGDIPEGYSVSREKKERFSLILESASTNQTSMYLCASSLGIGGENTEAFFGQGTRLTVV.

In this sample, this clone turned up a few times. The gene calls are TRBV6-6 and TRBJ1-2; 8 nucleotides agree with TRBD1. CDR3 size: 14 residues. The V gene end was trimmed by 5 bases and the J gene end by 4 bases; junction bases not matched to a gene: 6. Germline-derived CDR1 and CDR2 are MNHNY and SVGAGI (reference sequence). The CDR3 is CASSDRDRFYGYTF. For the CDR3, the DNA is TGTGCCAGCAGTGACCGGGACAGGTTCTATGGCTACACCTTC.

V is TRBV6-2 or TRBV6-3 and J is TRBJ1-1, with 7 positions matching TRBD1. Germline-derived CDR1 and CDR2 are MNHEY and SVGEGT. With 6 bases clipped from V and 10 bases from J, the junction kept 23 bases outside the gene matches. The CDR3 contains 17 residues. The CDR3 sequence is CASSPFGSSTGSPRAFF. In nucleotides, the CDR3 is TGTGCCAGCAGCCCATTCGGGTCCTCGACAGGGAGCCCGAGAGCTTTCTTT.

The J gene is TRBJ1-4, the V gene TRBV6-6; TRBD1 is a possible D gene (5 bases). The V end lost 4 bases, the J end lost 8 bases, and 20 bases lay between the germline ends. The CDR3 length is 16 residues. Germline CDR1 reads MNHNY; CDR2 reads SVGAGI (reference sequence). This CDR3 reads CASSSRGAHPAEKLFF. In DNA, the CDR3 is TGTGCCAGCAGTTCCCGCGGGGCTCACCCGGCAGAAAAACTGTTTTTT.

The J gene is TRBJ1-2, the V gene TRBV13, with a weak D call TRBD1 (6 bases). Trimming removed 6 bases from V and 8 bases from J, with 19 bases in between. This CDR3 spans 14 amino acids. Germline CDR1 and CDR2: PRHDT and FYEKMQ (reference sequence). CDR3 amino acids: CASSSNHRVEGYTF. The DNA of the CDR3 is TGTGCCAGCAGTTCCAATCACAGGGTGGAGGGCTACACCTTC. Full variable domain (missing parts from reference TRBV13 and TRBJ1-2): AAGVIQSPRHLIKEKRETATLKCYPIPRHDTVYWYQQGPGQDPQFLISFYEKMQSDKGSIPDRFSAQQFSDYHSELNMSSLELGDSALYFCASSSNHRVEGYTFGSGTRLTVV.

The chain links TRBV18 to TRBJ2-7; D possibly corresponds to TRBD2 (6 bases). V lost 3 bases and J 3 bases, leaving 12 bases between the germline ends. The CDR3 length is 14 residues. The germline CDR1 and CDR2 sequences are KGHSH and LQKENI. The DNA for the CDR3 is TGTGCCAGCTCACCTGGGTCTAGCGACTACGAGCAGTACTTC. Amino acid sequence: CASSPGSSDYEQYF.

This sequence joins TRBV5-1 and TRBJ1-1; D might be TRBD1 (6 bases). Germline V gene lookup returns CDR1 SGHRS and CDR2 YFSETQ. The CDR3 sequence is 14 residues long. Trimming shortened V by 4 bases and J by 4 bases, and 14 bases separated the two germline ends. CDR3 bases: TGCGCCAGCAGCGGCACAGGGCGTGGCACTGAAGCTTTCTTT. Its translation is CASSGTGRGTEAFF.

The chain uses TRBV10-3 and TRBJ1-1; 9 positions match TRBD1. Germline CDR1 is ENHRY and CDR2 is SYGVKD. CDR3 length equals 13 residues. The trim removed 9 bases at V and 2 bases at J, leaving 4 bases unmatched. CDR3 in DNA: TGTGCCATTGGACAGGGGATCAACACTGAAGCTTTCTTT. It encodes CAIGQGINTEAFF.

V gene TRBV27 combines with J gene TRBJ2-2; 8 bases map to TRBD2. Germline values: CDR1 MNHEY, CDR2 SMNVEV (reference sequence). J gave up 6 bases and V 6 bases, and 6 bases lay outside the gene matches. The CDR3 extends over 14 amino acids. CDR3 protein: CASRPLGGAGELFF. The CDR3 DNA reads TGTGCCAGCAGGCCCCTCGGGGGGGCCGGGGAGCTGTTTTTT.

The chain employs TRBV11-2 and TRBJ1-2; D unclear. The CDR3 loop spans 15 amino acids. Trimming stripped 0 bases from V and 0 bases from J, with 8 bases between. Germline V gives CDR1 SGHAT, CDR2 FQNNGV. The CDR3 nucleotides read TGTGCCAGCAGCTTAGAGTACAGAGCTAACTATGGCTACACCTTC. This gives the protein CASSLEYRANYGYTF.

CDR3 coding DNA: TGTGCCAGCAGCCAAGATCTGGTTAGCGGGGGGGCTACTACCTACACAGATACGCAGTATTTT. It codes for CASSQDLVSGGATTYTDTQYF. V and J are TRBV3-1 (or the pseudogene TRBV3-2) and TRBJ2-3, with 11 bases that match TRBD2. V trimming: 0 bases; J trimming: 2 bases; junction bases outside the gene matches: 16. CDR1 LGHDT and CDR2 YNNKEL come from the germline V gene (reference sequence). This CDR3 has 21 amino acids.